Given below is one T cell receptor beta chain in context. Germline V CDR1 and CDR2: MNHEY, SVGEGT. This CDR3 spans 15 amino acids. The V gene lost 3 bases and the J gene lost 0 bases, with 9 bases spanning the gap. In the authors' methods: Amplification of reference gene primers provided the estimated nucleated cell counts. Profiled with immunoSEQ multiplex PCR; TCRdb holds only in-frame clones, not every one. V and J calls and clone size are those listed in that table; D and trimming were worked out from the DNA. The sample comprises around 110,000 clones, around four fifths of which are singletons, and 16% rests with the top ten. This entry comes from a study of blood T cell repertoires in COVID-19. On the study more broadly: The United States, Italy and Spain provided the acute and convalescent COVID-19 samples. Sample material is recorded as cDNA or gDNA derived from T cells, B-cell-depleted T cells, or PBMCs.

This receptor was taken from a man aged 55 to 70 with active or convalescent COVID-19. Sequencing was carried out using peripheral blood. The V and J genes are TRBV6-2 or TRBV6-3 and TRBJ2-1; D unclear. CDR3 sequence reads: CASSYSLSSYNEQFF. CDR3 sequence (DNA): TGTGCCAGCAGTTATTCTTTGAGCTCCTACAATGAGCAGTTCTTC.